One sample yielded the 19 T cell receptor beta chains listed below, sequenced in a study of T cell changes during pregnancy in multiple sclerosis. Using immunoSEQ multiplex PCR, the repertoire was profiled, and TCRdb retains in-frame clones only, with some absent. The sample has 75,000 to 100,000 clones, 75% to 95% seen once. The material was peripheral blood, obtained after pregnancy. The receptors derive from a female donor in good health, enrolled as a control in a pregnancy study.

CDR3 residues: CASSQVGSTDTQYF. DNA for the CDR3: TGCGCCAGCAGCCAAGTCGGGAGCACAGATACGCAGTATTTT. The chain recombines TRBV4-3 with TRBJ2-3; D call uncertain. CDR1 and CDR2 from the germline V gene are LGHNA and YSLEER. The CDR3 contains 14 residues. With 1 base removed from V and 0 bases from J, the gap between germline ends came to 5 bases.

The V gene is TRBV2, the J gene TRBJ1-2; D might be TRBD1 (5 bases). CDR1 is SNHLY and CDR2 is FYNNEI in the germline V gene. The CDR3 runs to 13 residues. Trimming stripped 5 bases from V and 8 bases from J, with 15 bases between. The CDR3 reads CASSMDKVRGYTF. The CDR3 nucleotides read TGTGCCAGCAGTATGGACAAAGTGCGAGGCTACACCTTC. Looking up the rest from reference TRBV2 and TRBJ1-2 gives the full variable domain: EPEVTQTPSHQVTQMGQEVILRCVPISNHLYFYWYRQILGQKVEFLVSFYNNEISEKSEIFDDQFSVERPDGSNFTLKIRSTKLEDSAMYFCASSMDKVRGYTFGSGTRLTVV.

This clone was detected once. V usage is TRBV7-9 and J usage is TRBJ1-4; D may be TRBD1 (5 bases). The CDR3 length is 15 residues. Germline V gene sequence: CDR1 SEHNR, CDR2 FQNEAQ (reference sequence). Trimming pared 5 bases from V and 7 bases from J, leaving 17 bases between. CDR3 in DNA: TGTGCCAGCAGCATACCACTGGGGGAGGCTGAAAAACTGTTTTTT. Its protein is CASSIPLGEAEKLFF.

The CDR3 sequence: CASLNRGRSDTEAFF. CDR3 coding DNA: TGTGCCAGCCTAAACAGGGGGCGATCGGACACTGAAGCTTTCTTT. The chain recombines TRBV19 with TRBJ1-1; 9 bases align to TRBD1. This CDR3 contains 15 residues. Germline CDR1 reads LNHDA; CDR2 reads SQIVND (reference sequence). V shed 9 bases and J 3 bases; nucleotides not matched to a gene: 11.

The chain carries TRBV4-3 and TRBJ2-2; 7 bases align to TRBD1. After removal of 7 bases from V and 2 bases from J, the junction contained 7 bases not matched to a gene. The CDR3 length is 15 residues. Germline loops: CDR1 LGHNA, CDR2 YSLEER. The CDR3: CASKEGQANTGELFF. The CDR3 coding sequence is TGCGCCAGCAAGGAAGGACAGGCCAACACCGGGGAGCTGTTTTTT.

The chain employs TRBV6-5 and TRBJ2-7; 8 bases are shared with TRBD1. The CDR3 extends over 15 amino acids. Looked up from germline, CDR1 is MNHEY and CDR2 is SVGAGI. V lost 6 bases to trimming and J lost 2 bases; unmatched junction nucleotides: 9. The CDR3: CASRTWDRRTYEQYF. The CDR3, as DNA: TGTGCCAGCAGGACCTGGGACAGGAGAACCTACGAGCAGTACTTC.

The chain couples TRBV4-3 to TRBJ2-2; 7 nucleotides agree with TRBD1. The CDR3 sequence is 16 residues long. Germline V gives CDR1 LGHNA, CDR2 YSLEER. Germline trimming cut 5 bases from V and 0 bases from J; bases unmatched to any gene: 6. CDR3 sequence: CASSSRGGTNTGELFF. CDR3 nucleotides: TGCGCCAGCAGCTCCCGAGGGGGCACGAACACCGGGGAGCTGTTTTTT.

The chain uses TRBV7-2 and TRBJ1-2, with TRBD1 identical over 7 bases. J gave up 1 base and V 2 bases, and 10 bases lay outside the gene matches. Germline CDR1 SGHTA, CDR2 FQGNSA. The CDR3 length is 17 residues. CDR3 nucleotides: TGTGCCAGCAGCTTATTCGCCCCGGGACAGATTAACTATGGCTACACCTTC. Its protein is CASSLFAPGQINYGYTF.

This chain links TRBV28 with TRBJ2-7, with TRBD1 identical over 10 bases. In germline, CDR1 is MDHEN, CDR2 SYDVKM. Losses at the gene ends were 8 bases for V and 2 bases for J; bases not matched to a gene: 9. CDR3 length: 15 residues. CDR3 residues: CASGRQGAHTYEQYF. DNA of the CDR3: TGTGCCAGCGGAAGACAGGGGGCACATACCTACGAGCAGTACTTC.

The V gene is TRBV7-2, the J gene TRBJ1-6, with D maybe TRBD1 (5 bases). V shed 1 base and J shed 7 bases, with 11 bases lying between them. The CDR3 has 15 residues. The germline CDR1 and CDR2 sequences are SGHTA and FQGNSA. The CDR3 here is CASSLGQFGNSPLHF. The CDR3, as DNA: TGTGCCAGCAGCTTAGGACAGTTCGGGAATTCACCCCTCCACTTT.

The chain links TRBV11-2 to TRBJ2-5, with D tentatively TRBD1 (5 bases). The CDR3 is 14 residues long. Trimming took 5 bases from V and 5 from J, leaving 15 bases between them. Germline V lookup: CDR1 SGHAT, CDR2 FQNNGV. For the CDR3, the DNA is TGTGCCAGCAGCCGGACCTGGGGCCGGGAGACCCAGTACTTC. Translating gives CASSRTWGRETQYF. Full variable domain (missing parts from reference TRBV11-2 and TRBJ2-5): EAGVAQSPRYKIIEKRQSVAFWCNPISGHATLYWYQQILGQGPKLLIQFQNNGVVDDSQLPKDRFSAERLKGVDSTLKIQPAKLEDSAVYLCASSRTWGRETQYFGPGTRLLVL.

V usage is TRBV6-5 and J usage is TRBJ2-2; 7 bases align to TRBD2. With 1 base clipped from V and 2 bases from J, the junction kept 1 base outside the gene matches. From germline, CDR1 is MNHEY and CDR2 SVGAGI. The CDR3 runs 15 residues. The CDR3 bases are TGTGCCAGCAGTTACTTGGGACTAAACACCGGGGAGCTGTTTTTT. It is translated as CASSYLGLNTGELFF.

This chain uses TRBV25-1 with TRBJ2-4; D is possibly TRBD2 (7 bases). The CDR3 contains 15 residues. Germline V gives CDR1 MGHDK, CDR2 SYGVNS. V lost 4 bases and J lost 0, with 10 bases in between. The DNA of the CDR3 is TGTGCCAGCAGTGGGGGGGGCCTAGCCAAAAACATTCAGTACTTC. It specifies CASSGGGLAKNIQYF.

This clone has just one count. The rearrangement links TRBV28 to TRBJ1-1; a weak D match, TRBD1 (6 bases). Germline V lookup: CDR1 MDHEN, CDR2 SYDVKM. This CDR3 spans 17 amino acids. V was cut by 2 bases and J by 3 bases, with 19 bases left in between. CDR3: CASSLRVRGAGDTEAFF. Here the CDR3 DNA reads TGTGCCAGCAGTTTAAGGGTCCGGGGGGCCGGAGACACTGAAGCTTTCTTT.

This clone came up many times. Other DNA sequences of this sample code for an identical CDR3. CDR3 sequence (DNA): TGCGCCAGCAGCCAATCCTCCGGACAGGGGGAGACCCAGTACTTC. Amino acid sequence: CASSQSSGQGETQYF. This chain links TRBV5-1 with TRBJ2-5; 9 bases are a match to TRBD1. Germline V gene sequence: CDR1 SGHRS, CDR2 YFSETQ. V shed 4 bases, J shed 5 bases, and the junction held 9 bases outside the gene matches. CDR3 length equals 15 residues.

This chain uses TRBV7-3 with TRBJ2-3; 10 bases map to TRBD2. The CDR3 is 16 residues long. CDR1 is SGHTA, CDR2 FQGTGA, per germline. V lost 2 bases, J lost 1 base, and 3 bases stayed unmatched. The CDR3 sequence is CASSLLTSGGTDTQYF. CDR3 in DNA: TGTGCCAGCAGCTTACTAACTAGCGGGGGCACAGATACGCAGTATTTT.

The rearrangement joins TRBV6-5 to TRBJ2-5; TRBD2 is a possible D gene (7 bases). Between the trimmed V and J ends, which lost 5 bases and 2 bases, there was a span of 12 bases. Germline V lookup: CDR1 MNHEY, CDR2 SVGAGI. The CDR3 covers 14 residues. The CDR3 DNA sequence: TGTGCCAGCAGTAGGGGGGGAACACAAGAGACCCAGTACTTC. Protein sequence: CASSRGGTQETQYF.

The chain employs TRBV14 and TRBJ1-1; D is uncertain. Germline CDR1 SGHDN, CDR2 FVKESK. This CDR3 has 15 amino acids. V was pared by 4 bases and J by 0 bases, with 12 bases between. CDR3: CASSPGRTMNTEAFF. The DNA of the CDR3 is TGTGCCAGCAGCCCGGGGAGGACCATGAACACTGAAGCTTTCTTT.

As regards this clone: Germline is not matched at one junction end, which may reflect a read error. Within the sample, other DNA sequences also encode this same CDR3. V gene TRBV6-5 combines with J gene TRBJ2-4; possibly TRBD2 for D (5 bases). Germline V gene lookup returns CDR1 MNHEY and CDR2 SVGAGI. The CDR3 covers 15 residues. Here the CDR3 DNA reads TGTGCCAGCAGCCAAAGCCGGGATCAGATAAACATTCAGTATTTC. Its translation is CASSQSRDQINIQYF.